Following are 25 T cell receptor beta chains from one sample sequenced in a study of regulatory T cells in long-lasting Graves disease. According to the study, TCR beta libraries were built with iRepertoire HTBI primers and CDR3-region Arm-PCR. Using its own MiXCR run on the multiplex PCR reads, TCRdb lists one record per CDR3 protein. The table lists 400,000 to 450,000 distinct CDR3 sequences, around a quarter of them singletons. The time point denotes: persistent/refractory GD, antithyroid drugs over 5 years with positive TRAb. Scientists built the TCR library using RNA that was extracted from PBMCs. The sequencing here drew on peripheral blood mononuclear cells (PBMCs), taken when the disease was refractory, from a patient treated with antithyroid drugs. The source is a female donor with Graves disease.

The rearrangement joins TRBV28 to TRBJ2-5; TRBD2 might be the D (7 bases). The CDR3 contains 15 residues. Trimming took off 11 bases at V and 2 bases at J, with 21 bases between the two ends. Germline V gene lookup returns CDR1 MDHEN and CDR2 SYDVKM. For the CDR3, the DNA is TGTGCCGCATTAGGTGGGGGGGCGGCACAAGAGACCCAGTACTTC. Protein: CAALGGGAAQETQYF.

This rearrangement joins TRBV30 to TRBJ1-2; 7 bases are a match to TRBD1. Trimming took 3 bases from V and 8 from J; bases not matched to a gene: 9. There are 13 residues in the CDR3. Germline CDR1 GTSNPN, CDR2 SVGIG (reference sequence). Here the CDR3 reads CAWSVDRAGGYTF. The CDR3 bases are TGTGCCTGGAGCGTCGACAGGGCGGGCGGCTACACCTTC.

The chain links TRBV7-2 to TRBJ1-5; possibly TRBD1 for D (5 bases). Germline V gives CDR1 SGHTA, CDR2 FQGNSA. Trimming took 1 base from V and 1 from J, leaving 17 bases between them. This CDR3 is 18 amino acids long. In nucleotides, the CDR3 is TGTGCCAGCAGCTTAGGTTGGACCGGTCAGGGAAGCAATCAGCCCCAGCATTTT. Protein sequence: CASSLGWTGQGSNQPQHF.

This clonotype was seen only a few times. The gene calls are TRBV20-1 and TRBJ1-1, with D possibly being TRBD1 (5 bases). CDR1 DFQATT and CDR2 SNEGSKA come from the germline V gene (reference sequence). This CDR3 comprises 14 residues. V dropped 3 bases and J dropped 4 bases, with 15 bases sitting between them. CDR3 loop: CSARARESVTEAFF. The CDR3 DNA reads TGCAGTGCTAGGGCCAGGGAATCGGTCACTGAAGCTTTCTTT.

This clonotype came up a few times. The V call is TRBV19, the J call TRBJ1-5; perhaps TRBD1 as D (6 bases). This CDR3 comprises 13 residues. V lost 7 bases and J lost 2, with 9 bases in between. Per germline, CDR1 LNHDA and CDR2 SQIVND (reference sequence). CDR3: CASKSGGNQPQHF. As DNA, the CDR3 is TGTGCCAGTAAGTCAGGGGGCAATCAGCCCCAGCATTTT.

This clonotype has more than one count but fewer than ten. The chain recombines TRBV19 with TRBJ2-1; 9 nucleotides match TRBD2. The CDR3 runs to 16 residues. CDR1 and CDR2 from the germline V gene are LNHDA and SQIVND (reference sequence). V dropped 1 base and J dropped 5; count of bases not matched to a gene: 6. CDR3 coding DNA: TGTGCCAGTAGTATAGGGCTAGCGGGGATCAACAATGAGCAGTTCTTC. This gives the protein CASSIGLAGINNEQFF. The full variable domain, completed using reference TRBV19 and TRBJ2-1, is DGGITQSPKYLFRKEGQNVTLSCEQNLNHDAMYWYRQDPGQGLRLIYYSQIVNDFQKGDIAEGYSVSREKKESFPLTVTSAQKNPTAFYLCASSIGLAGINNEQFFGPGTRLTVL.

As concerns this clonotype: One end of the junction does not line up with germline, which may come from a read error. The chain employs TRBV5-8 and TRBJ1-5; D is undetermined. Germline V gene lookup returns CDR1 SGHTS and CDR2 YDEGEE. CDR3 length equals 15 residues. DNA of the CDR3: TGTGCCAGCAACTTGGTGTTCGGGGTTGGTCAGCCCCAGCATTTT. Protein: CASNLVFGVGQPQHF.

CDR3 coding DNA: TGTGCCAGCAGCGTAGAGGGACACAGCTCTGGAAACACCATATATTTT. Protein: CASSVEGHSSGNTIYF. The chain couples TRBV9 to TRBJ1-3; perhaps TRBD1 as D (6 bases). The germline V and J ends were trimmed by 0 bases and 0 bases, with 10 bases remaining between them. Per the germline V gene, CDR1 is SGDLS and CDR2 is YYNGEE. The CDR3 has 16 residues.

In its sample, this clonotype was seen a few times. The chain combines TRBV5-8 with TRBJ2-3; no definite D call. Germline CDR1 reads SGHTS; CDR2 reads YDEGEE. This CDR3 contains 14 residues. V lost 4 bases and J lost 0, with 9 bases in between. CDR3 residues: CASSMTFSTDTQYF. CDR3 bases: TGTGCCAGCAGCATGACATTTAGCACAGATACGCAGTATTTT.

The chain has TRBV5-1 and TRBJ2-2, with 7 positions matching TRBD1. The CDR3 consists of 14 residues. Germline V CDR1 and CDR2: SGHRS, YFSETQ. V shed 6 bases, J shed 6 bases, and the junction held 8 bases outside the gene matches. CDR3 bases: TGCGCCAGCATTGAAAATACAGGGGCCGGGGAGCTGTTTTTT. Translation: CASIENTGAGELFF.

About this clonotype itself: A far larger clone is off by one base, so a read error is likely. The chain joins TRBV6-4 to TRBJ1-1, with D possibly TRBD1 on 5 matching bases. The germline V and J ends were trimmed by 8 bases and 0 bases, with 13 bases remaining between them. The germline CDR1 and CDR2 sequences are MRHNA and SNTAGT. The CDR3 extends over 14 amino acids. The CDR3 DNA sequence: TGTGCCAGCGAGATGGGGCTGCTGAACACTGAAGCTTTCTTT. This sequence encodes CASEMGLLNTEAFF.

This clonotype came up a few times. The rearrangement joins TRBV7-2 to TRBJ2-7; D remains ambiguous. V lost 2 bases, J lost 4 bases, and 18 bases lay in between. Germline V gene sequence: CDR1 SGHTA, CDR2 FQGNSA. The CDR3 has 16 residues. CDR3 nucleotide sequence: TGTGCCAGCAGCTTAAGGTCCCAGCCTTATATTTACGAGCAGTACTTC. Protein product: CASSLRSQPYIYEQYF. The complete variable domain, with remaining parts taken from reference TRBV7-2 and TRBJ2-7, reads GAGVSQSPSNKVTEKGKDVELRCDPISGHTALYWYRQSLGQGLEFLIYFQGNSAPDKSGLPSDRFSAERTGGSVSTLTIQRTQQEDSAVYLCASSLRSQPYIYEQYFGPGTRLTVT.

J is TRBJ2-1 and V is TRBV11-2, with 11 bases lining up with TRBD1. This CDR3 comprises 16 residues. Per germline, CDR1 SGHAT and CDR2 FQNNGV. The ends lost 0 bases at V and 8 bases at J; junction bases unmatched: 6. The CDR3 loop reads CASSLDWTGGHHEQFF. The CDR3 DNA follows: TGTGCCAGCAGCTTAGATTGGACAGGGGGCCATCATGAGCAGTTCTTC. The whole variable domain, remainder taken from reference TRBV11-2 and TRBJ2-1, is EAGVAQSPRYKIIEKRQSVAFWCNPISGHATLYWYQQILGQGPKLLIQFQNNGVVDDSQLPKDRFSAERLKGVDSTLKIQPAKLEDSAVYLCASSLDWTGGHHEQFFGPGTRLTVL.

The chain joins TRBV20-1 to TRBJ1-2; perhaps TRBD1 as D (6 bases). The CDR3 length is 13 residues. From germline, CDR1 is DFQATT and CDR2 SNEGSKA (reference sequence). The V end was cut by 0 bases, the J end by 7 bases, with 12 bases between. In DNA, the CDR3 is TGCAGTGCTAGAGATTACAGGGCTACTGGCTACACCTTC. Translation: CSARDYRATGYTF.

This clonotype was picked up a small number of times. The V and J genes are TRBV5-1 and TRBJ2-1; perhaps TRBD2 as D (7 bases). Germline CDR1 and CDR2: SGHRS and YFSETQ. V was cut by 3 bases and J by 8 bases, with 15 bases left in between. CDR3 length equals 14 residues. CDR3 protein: CASSWVEGGDEQFF. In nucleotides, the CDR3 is TGCGCCAGCAGCTGGGTTGAAGGGGGGGATGAGCAGTTCTTC.

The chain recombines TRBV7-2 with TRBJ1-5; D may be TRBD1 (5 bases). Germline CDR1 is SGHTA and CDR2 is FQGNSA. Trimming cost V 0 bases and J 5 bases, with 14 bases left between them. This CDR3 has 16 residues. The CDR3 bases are TGTGCCAGCAGCTTAGCGGGACCCGGGGTGCATCAGCCCCAGCATTTT. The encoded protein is CASSLAGPGVHQPQHF.

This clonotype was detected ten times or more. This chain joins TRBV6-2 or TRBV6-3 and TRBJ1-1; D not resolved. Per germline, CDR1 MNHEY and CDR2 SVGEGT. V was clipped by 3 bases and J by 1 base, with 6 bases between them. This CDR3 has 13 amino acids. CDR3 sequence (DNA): TGTGCCAGCAGTTATAAATCGAACACTGAAGCTTTCTTT. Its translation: CASSYKSNTEAFF.

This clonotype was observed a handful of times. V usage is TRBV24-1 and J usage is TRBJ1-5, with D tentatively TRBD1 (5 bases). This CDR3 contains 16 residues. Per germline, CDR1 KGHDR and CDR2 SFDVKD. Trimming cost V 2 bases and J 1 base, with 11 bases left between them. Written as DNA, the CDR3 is TGTGCCACCAGTGATTCGGGGGGGAGCAGCAATCAGCCCCAGCATTTT. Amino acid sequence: CATSDSGGSSNQPQHF.

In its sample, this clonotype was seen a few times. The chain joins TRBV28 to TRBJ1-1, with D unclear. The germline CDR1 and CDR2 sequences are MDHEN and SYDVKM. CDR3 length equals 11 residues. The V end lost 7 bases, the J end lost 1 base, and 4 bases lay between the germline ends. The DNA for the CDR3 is TGTGCCAGCATGAGGAACACTGAAGCTTTCTTT. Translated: CASMRNTEAFF.

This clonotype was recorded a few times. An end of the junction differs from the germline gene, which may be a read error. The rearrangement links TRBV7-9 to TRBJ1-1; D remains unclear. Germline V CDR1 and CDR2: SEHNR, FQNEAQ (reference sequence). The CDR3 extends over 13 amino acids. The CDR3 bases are TGTGCCAGCAGCCAGAAGGGTAACATTGAAGCTTTCTTT. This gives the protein CASSQKGNIEAFF.

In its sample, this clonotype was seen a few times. In nucleotides, the CDR3 is TGTGCCAGCAGCTCGGGGGGGACAGGGGGTTACGAGCAGTACTTC. As protein: CASSSGGTGGYEQYF. V is TRBV7-2 and J is TRBJ2-7; 11 bases agree with TRBD1. With 4 bases clipped from V and 4 bases from J, the junction kept 6 bases outside the gene matches. The CDR3 runs to 15 residues. Germline V CDR1 and CDR2: SGHTA, FQGNSA.

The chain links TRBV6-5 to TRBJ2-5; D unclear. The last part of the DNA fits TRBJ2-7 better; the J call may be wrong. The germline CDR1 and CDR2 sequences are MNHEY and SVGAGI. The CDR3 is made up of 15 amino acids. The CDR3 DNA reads TGTGCCAGCAGTTACTCGATAGTTCAGGACTACGAGCAGTACTTC. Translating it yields CASSYSIVQDYEQYF.

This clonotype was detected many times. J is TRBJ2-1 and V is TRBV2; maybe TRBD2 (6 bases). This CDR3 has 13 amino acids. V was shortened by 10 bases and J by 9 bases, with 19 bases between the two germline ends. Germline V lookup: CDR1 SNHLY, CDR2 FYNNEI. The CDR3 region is CATRTGGSGEQFF. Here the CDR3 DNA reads TGTGCCACCCGAACTGGGGGGTCCGGTGAGCAGTTCTTC.

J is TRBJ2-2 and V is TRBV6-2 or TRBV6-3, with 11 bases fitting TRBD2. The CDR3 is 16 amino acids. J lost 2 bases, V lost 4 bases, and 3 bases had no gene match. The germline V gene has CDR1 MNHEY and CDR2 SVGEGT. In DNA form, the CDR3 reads TGTGCCAGCAGTTTCACTAGCGGGAGTAACACCGGGGAGCTGTTTTTT. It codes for CASSFTSGSNTGELFF.

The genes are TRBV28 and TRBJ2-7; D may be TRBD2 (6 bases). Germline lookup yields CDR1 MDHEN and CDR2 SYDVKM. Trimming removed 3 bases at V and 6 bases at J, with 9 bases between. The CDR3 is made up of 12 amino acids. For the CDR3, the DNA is TGTGCCAGCAGTTTGGGGGAGGCCGAGCAGTACTTC. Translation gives CASSLGEAEQYF.